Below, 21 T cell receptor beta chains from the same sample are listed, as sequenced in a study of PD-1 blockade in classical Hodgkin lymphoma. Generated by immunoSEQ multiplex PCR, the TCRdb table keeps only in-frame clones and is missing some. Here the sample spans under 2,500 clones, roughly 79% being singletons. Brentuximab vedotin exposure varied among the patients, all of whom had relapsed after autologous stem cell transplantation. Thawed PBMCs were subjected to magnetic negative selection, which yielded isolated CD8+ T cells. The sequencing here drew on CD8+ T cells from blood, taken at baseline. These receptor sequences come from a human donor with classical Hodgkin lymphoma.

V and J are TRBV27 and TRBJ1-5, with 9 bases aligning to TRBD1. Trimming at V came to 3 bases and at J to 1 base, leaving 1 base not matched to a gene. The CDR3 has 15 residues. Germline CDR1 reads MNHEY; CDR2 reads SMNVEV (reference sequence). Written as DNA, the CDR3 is TGTGCCAGCAGTTTTGGGACAGGGAGCAATCAGCCCCAGCATTTT. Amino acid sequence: CASSFGTGSNQPQHF.

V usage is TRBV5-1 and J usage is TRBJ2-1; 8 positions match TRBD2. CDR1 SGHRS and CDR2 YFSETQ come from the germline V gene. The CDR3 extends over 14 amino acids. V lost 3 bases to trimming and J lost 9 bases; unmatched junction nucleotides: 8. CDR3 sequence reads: CASSYSGIPIEQFF. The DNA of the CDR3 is TGCGCCAGCAGCTATAGCGGGATCCCGATTGAGCAGTTCTTC.

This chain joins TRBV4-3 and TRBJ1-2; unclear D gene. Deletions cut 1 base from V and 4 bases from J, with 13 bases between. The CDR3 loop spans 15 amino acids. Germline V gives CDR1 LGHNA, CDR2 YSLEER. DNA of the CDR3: TGCGCCAGCAGCCAAGGGGCCACAGAGGGCTATGGCTACACCTTC. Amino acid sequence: CASSQGATEGYGYTF.

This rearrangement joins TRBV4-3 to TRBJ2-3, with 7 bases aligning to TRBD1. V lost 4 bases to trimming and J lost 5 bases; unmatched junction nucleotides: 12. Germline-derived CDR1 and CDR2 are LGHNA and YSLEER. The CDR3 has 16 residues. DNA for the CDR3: TGCGCCAGCAGCCTTACGGGACAGTCGGTACGAGATACGCAGTATTTT. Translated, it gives CASSLTGQSVRDTQYF.

The DNA for the CDR3 is TGTGCCAGCAGCTTGGAATCGGGAGGACAGCCCCAAGAGACCCAGTACTTC. Amino acid sequence: CASSLESGGQPQETQYF. This chain connects TRBV5-5 to TRBJ2-5, with D maybe TRBD2 (7 bases). The germline gives CDR1 SGHKS, CDR2 YYEKEE (reference sequence). Trimming removed 0 bases from V and 1 base from J, with 16 bases in between. The CDR3 covers 17 residues.

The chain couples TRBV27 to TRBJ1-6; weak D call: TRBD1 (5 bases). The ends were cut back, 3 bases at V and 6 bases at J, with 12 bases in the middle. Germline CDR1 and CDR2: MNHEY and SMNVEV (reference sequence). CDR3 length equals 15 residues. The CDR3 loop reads CASSFGTDGNSPLHF. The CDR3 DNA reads TGTGCCAGCAGTTTCGGGACCGATGGTAATTCACCCCTCCACTTT.

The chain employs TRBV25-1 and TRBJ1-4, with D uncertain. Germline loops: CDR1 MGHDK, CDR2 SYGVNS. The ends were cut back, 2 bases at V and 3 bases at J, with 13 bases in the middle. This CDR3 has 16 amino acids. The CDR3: CASSERDGVANEKLFF. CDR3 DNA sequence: TGTGCCAGCAGTGAAAGAGATGGGGTTGCTAATGAAAAACTGTTTTTT.

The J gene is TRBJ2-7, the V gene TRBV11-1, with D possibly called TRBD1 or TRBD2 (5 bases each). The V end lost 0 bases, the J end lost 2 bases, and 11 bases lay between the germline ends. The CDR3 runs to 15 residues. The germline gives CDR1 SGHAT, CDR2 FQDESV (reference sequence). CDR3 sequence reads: CASSLAPGTAYEQYF. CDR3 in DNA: TGTGCCAGCAGCTTAGCCCCGGGGACCGCCTACGAGCAGTACTTC.

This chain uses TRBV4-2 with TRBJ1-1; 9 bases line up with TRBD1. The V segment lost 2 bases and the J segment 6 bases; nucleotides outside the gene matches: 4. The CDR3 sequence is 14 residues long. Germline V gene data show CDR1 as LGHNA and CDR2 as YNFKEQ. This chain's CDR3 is CASSQPRTGAEAFF. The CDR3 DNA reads TGTGCCAGCAGCCAACCACGGACAGGGGCTGAAGCTTTCTTT.

The CDR3 DNA is TGTGCCAGCAGCGTTAGCGGGAGCTCCTACAATGAGCAGTTCTTC. Residues: CASSVSGSSYNEQFF. This chain links TRBV2 with TRBJ2-1; 9 bases match TRBD2. CDR3 size: 15 residues. Germline V gene sequence: CDR1 SNHLY, CDR2 FYNNEI. Trimming cost V 6 bases and J 0 bases; bases outside gene matches: 3.

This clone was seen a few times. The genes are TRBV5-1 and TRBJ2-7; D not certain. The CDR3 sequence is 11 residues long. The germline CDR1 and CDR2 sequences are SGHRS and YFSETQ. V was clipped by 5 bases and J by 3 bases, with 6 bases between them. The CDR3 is CASRISYEQYF. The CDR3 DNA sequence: TGCGCCAGCAGGATCAGCTACGAGCAGTACTTC. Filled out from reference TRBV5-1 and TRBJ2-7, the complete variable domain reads KAGVTQTPRYLIKTRGQQVTLSCSPISGHRSVSWYQQTPGQGLQFLFEYFSETQRNKGNFPGRFSGRQFSNSRSEMNVSTLELGDSALYLCASRISYEQYFGPGTRLTVT.

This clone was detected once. The CDR3 sequence: CASSPQGGGHEQFF. CDR3 nucleotides: TGTGCCAGCAGCCCTCAAGGTGGCGGGCATGAGCAGTTCTTC. This sequence joins TRBV4-2 and TRBJ2-1; possibly TRBD2 for D (5 bases). Germline V gene sequence: CDR1 LGHNA, CDR2 YNFKEQ. Trimming left V 4 bases short and J 8 bases short, with 15 bases between. The CDR3 sequence is 14 residues long.

CDR3 sequence: CASSPRGRGDKDTQYF. The CDR3 bases are TGTGCCAGCAGCCCCAGGGGGCGAGGCGATAAAGATACGCAGTATTTT. The chain combines TRBV28 with TRBJ2-3; 8 bases are shared with TRBD1. From germline, CDR1 is MDHEN and CDR2 SYDVKM. The CDR3 covers 16 residues. The V segment lost 6 bases and the J segment 5 bases; nucleotides outside the gene matches: 13.

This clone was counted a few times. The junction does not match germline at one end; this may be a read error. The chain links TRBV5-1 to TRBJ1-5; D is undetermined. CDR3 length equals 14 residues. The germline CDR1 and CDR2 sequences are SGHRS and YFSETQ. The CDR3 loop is CASRLDGPNQPQHF. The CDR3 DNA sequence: TGCGCCAGCAGGTTGGACGGTCCCAATCAGCCCCAGCATTTT.

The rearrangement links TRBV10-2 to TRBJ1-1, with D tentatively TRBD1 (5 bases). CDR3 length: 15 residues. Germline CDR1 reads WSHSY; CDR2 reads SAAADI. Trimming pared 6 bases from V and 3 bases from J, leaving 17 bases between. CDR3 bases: TGCGCCAGCAGCTTAACCAGGGAGAGGGACACTGAAGCTTTCTTT. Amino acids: CASSLTRERDTEAFF.

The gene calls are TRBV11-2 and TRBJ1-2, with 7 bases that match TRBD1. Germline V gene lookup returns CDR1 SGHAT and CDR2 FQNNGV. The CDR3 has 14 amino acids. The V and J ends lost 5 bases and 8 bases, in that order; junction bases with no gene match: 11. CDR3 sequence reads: CASSIREGAQGYTF. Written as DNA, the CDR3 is TGTGCCAGCAGCATAAGGGAGGGGGCGCAGGGCTACACCTTC. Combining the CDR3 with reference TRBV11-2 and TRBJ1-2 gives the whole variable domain EAGVAQSPRYKIIEKRQSVAFWCNPISGHATLYWYQQILGQGPKLLIQFQNNGVVDDSQLPKDRFSAERLKGVDSTLKIQPAKLEDSAVYLCASSIREGAQGYTFGSGTRLTVV.

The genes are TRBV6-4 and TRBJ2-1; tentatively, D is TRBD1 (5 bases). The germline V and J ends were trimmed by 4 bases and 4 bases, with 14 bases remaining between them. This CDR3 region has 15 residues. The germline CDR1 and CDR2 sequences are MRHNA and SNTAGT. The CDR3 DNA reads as TGTGCCAGCAGTGTAAGAGACAGCAAATACAATGAGCAGTTCTTC. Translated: CASSVRDSKYNEQFF.

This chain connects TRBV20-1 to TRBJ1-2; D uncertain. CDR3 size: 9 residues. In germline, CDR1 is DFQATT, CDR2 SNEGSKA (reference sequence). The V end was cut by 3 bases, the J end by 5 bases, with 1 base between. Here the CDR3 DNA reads TGCAGTGCTAGTTATGGCTACACCTTC. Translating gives CSASYGYTF.

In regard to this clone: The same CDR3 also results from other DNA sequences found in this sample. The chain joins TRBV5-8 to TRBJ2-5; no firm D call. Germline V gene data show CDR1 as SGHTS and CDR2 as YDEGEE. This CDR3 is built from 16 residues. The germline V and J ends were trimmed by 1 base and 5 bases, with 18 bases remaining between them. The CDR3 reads CASSLRRPPGAETQYF. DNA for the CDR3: TGTGCCAGCAGCTTGCGTCGGCCACCCGGAGCGGAGACCCAGTACTTC.

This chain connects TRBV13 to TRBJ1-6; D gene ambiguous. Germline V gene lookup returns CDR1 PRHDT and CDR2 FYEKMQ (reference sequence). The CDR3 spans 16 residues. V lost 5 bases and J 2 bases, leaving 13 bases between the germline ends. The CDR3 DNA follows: TGTGCCAGCAGCACGTCCTATGAGCCCTATAATTCACCCCTCCACTTT. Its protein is CASSTSYEPYNSPLHF. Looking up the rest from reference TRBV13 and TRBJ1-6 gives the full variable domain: AAGVIQSPRHLIKEKRETATLKCYPIPRHDTVYWYQQGPGQDPQFLISFYEKMQSDKGSIPDRFSAQQFSDYHSELNMSSLELGDSALYFCASSTSYEPYNSPLHFGNGTRLTVT.

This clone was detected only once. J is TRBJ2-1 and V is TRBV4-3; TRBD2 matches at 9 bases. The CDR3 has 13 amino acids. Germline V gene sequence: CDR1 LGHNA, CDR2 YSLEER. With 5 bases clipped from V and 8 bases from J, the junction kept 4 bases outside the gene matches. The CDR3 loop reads CASSWTSDHEQFF. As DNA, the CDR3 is TGCGCCAGCAGCTGGACTAGCGATCATGAGCAGTTCTTC.